Each of the 18 T cell receptor beta chains below was sequenced from the same sample in a study of blood T cell repertoires in COVID-19. The method was immunoSEQ multiplex PCR; TCRdb's version includes in-frame clones alone and lacks a portion of them. The table shows about 400,000 clones, with around nine tenths occurring only once. Sequences were obtained from peripheral blood. The origin of the receptors is a human donor in a cohort sampled during active COVID-19.

A few counts support this clone. The chain has TRBV2 and TRBJ2-7, with D maybe TRBD2 (6 bases). Trimming pared 7 bases from V and 3 bases from J, leaving 13 bases between. From germline, CDR1 is SNHLY and CDR2 FYNNEI. CDR3 length: 13 amino acids. The DNA of the CDR3 is TGTGCCAGCACAGAGGAGGGCTACTACGAGCAGTACTTC. Amino acids: CASTEEGYYEQYF.

This clone showed up just once. The V gene is TRBV18, the J gene TRBJ1-6; D is ambiguous. V lost 2 bases to trimming and J lost 7 bases, with 9 bases between them. The CDR3 runs to 14 residues. Germline loops: CDR1 KGHSH, CDR2 LQKENI. CDR3 nucleotide sequence: TGTGCCAGCTCACCAGGTCAGAAAAATTCACCCCTCCACTTT. This translates into CASSPGQKNSPLHF.

The V gene is TRBV7-6, the J gene TRBJ2-5; D might be TRBD1 (6 bases). CDR3 size: 13 residues. The germline CDR1 and CDR2 sequences are SGHVS and FNYEAQ. With 2 bases removed from V and 4 bases from J, the gap between germline ends came to 8 bases. The CDR3: CASSLTRGETQYF. The CDR3 bases are TGTGCCAGCAGCTTAACCAGGGGAGAGACCCAGTACTTC.

The V and J genes are TRBV2 and TRBJ2-3, with 7 bases fitting TRBD2. The CDR3 sequence is 13 residues long. J was trimmed by 6 bases and V by 8 bases; bases with no gene match: 8. The germline V gene has CDR1 SNHLY and CDR2 FYNNEI. CDR3 nucleotide sequence: TGTGCCAGCGATGGTGGCGGGAGTGATACGCAGTATTTT. Its protein is CASDGGGSDTQYF.

The J gene is TRBJ2-1, the V gene TRBV2; 8 nucleotides match TRBD2. Looked up from germline, CDR1 is SNHLY and CDR2 is FYNNEI. Trimming took 4 bases from V and 3 from J; bases not matched to a gene: 8. This CDR3 has 16 residues. CDR3 protein: CASSVVGGGFYNEQFF. CDR3 sequence (DNA): TGTGCCAGCAGTGTCGTCGGCGGGGGGTTCTACAATGAGCAGTTCTTC.

This chain joins TRBV5-6 and TRBJ1-6; 9 bases line up with TRBD1. Unmatched junction bases numbered 12, after V lost 2 bases and J lost 9 bases. CDR1 is SGHDT and CDR2 is YYEEEE in the germline V gene. This CDR3 spans 17 amino acids. The CDR3 loop is CASSFSWRGQGGSPLHF. The DNA of the CDR3 is TGTGCCAGCAGCTTTAGCTGGAGGGGACAGGGAGGTTCACCCCTCCACTTT.

This chain links TRBV28 with TRBJ2-3; the D gene is possibly TRBD1 (5 bases). Germline values: CDR1 MDHEN, CDR2 SYDVKM. V lost 9 bases, J lost 7 bases, and 23 bases lay in between. CDR3 length equals 15 residues. CDR3 coding DNA: TGTGCCAGTCCGGACACCCCCAGCAATCACTATACGCAGTATTTT. Translation: CASPDTPSNHYTQYF. The full variable domain, with the rest looked up from reference TRBV28 and TRBJ2-3, is DVKVTQSSRYLVKRTGEKVFLECVQDMDHENMFWYRQDPGLGLRLIYFSYDVKMKEKGDIPEGYSVSREKKERFSLILESASTNQTSMYLCASPDTPSNHYTQYFGPGTRLTVL.

The V and J genes are TRBV2 and TRBJ1-1; 7 bases map to TRBD1. The V gene end was trimmed by 6 bases and the J gene end by 4 bases; junction bases not matched to a gene: 5. The CDR3 sequence is 13 residues long. Germline loops: CDR1 SNHLY, CDR2 FYNNEI. The CDR3 protein is CASRSGGGTEAFF. CDR3 DNA: TGTGCCAGCAGGTCAGGGGGTGGCACTGAAGCTTTCTTT.

The rearrangement uses TRBV4-1 and TRBJ2-7; 7 positions match TRBD2. This CDR3 is built from 15 residues. Trimming took 1 base from V and 0 from J; bases not matched to a gene: 3. Germline V gives CDR1 MGHRA, CDR2 YSYEKL. CDR3 sequence reads: CASSQASGVSYEQYF. CDR3 nucleotide sequence: TGCGCCAGCAGCCAAGCTAGCGGCGTCTCCTACGAGCAGTACTTC.

The chain couples TRBV4-1 to TRBJ2-1, with D tentatively TRBD2 (5 bases). V was cut by 4 bases and J by 8 bases, with 9 bases left in between. The CDR3 runs 12 residues. Germline-derived CDR1 and CDR2 are MGHRA and YSYEKL. The CDR3 loop is CASSPSGDEQFF. The CDR3, as DNA: TGCGCCAGCAGCCCCTCCGGGGATGAGCAGTTCTTC.

The chain carries TRBV18 and TRBJ2-7; 7 positions agree with TRBD1. V lost 6 bases to trimming and J lost 2 bases; unmatched junction nucleotides: 7. Per germline, CDR1 KGHSH and CDR2 LQKENI. The CDR3 covers 14 residues. CDR3 sequence: CASSPDRDPYEQYF. The CDR3 region has the DNA TGTGCCAGCTCCCCAGACAGGGACCCCTACGAGCAGTACTTC. Full variable domain (outside the CDR3, taken from reference TRBV18 and TRBJ2-7): NAGVMQNPRHLVRRRGQEARLRCSPMKGHSHVYWYRQLPEEGLKFMVYLQKENIIDESGMPKERFSAEFPKEGPSILRIQQVVRGDSAAYFCASSPDRDPYEQYFGPGTRLTVT.

This chain's CDR3 is CASTLQRGTGELFF. The CDR3 coding sequence is TGTGCCAGCACCCTACAACGGGGGACCGGGGAGCTGTTTTTT. V is TRBV7-3 and J is TRBJ2-2; D may be TRBD2 (6 bases). V was trimmed by 7 bases and J by 5 bases, leaving 14 bases between them. Germline V gene data show CDR1 as SGHTA and CDR2 as FQGTGA. This CDR3 region has 14 residues.

The chain has TRBV30 and TRBJ2-5, with 9 bases aligning to TRBD2. J gave up 0 bases and V 1 base, and 3 bases lay outside the gene matches. The CDR3 is 15 amino acids. Germline lookup yields CDR1 GTSNPN and CDR2 SVGIG (reference sequence). The CDR3, as DNA: TGTGCCTGGAGTGGTAGCGGGGGAAACCAAGAGACCCAGTACTTC. Residues: CAWSGSGGNQETQYF.

The chain recombines TRBV28 with TRBJ2-1; a possible D gene is TRBD2 (5 bases). CDR3 length: 18 residues. Trimming took 6 bases from V and 7 from J, leaving 28 bases between them. Germline CDR1 MDHEN, CDR2 SYDVKM. CDR3: CASSPPHSIASLRNEQFF. The CDR3 DNA is TGTGCCAGCAGCCCACCCCATTCTATAGCGAGCTTAAGGAATGAGCAGTTCTTC.

This clone was observed once. The chain couples TRBV6-6 to TRBJ1-1, with unresolved D. The CDR3 loop spans 15 amino acids. Germline loops: CDR1 MNHNY, CDR2 SVGAGI (reference sequence). V lost 3 bases to trimming and J lost 1 base, with 12 bases between them. The CDR3 loop is CASSYLSGQNTEAFF. CDR3 DNA: TGTGCCAGCAGTTATTTAAGCGGGCAGAACACTGAAGCTTTCTTT.

V is TRBV7-9 and J is TRBJ1-1; TRBD1 agrees at 7 bases. The V gene end was trimmed by 0 bases and the J gene end by 1 base; junction bases not matched to a gene: 2. The CDR3 is made up of 15 amino acids. The germline V gene encodes CDR1 SEHNR and CDR2 FQNEAQ (reference sequence). The CDR3 bases are TGTGCCAGCAGCTTAGCAAACAGGGGGAACACTGAAGCTTTCTTT. Its translation: CASSLANRGNTEAFF.

The chain is built from TRBV6-5 and TRBJ2-1, with 13 bases that match TRBD2. The germline CDR1 and CDR2 sequences are MNHEY and SVGAGI. V shed 6 bases and J 4 bases; nucleotides not matched to a gene: 3. The CDR3 has 15 residues. The CDR3 loop is CASRTSGGAYNEQFF. CDR3 DNA: TGTGCCAGCAGAACTAGCGGGGGGGCTTACAATGAGCAGTTCTTC.

The chain combines TRBV4-1 with TRBJ2-1; 9 bases map to TRBD1. Germline trimming cut 4 bases from V and 7 bases from J; bases unmatched to any gene: 11. Per germline, CDR1 MGHRA and CDR2 YSYEKL. The CDR3 consists of 16 residues. The CDR3 DNA sequence: TGCGCCAGCAGCCGAACCGGGACAGGGAGGGATAATGAGCAGTTCTTC. Translated, it gives CASSRTGTGRDNEQFF.